This TCR beta chain is from a study of T-cell memory formation after mild COVID-19. Study results and limitations: Among clones contracting day 15 to 85, CD4/CD8 was balanced, whereas later expanders leaned CD4+.

This CDR3 region has 17 residues. V was pared by 4 bases and J by 4 bases, with 10 bases of the junction left unmatched. Germline assignment: CDR1 LGHDT and CDR2 YNNKEL (reference sequence). MiXCR, applied by TCRdb to the 5' RACE reads, yields one record per CDR3 protein. The table records 250,000 or so distinct CDR3 sequences, approximately 9% of them present only once. A note on this clonotype: Antigen specificity is unknown.

Sequencing was performed on PBMCs or a T cell subset sorted from them (not recorded which). The TCR originated in a man aged 18 to 30 who had mild COVID-19 (a few samples of this study predate the infection). Cell type and time point are not known. The genes are TRBV3-1 and TRBJ2-2, with 9 bases matching TRBD2. The CDR3 region is CASSLRGAGGVTGELFF. CDR3 nucleotide sequence: TGTGCCAGCAGCCTCCGCGGAGCGGGGGGCGTCACCGGGGAGCTGTTTTTT.